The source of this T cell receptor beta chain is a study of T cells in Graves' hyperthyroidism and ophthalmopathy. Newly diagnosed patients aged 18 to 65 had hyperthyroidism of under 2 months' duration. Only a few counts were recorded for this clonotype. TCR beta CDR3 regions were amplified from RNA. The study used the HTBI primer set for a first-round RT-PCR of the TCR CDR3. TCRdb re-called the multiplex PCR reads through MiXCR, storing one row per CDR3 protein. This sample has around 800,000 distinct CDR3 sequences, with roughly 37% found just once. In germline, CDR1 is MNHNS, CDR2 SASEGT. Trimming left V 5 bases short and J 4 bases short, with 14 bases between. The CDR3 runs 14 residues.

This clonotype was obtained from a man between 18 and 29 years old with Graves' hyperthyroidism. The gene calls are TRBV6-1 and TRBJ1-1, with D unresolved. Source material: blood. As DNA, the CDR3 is TGTGCCAGCAGTTACTCGACACAGTTCACTGAAGCTTTCTTT. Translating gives CASSYSTQFTEAFF.